This T cell receptor beta chain was recovered during a study of blood T cell repertoires in COVID-19. For the study at large: Acute and convalescent COVID-19 specimens originated in the United States, Italy and Spain.

This CDR3 is 14 amino acids long. Germline loops: CDR1 MNHEY, CDR2 SVGAGI. Trimming cost V 7 bases and J 5 bases, with 17 bases left between them. In the study's own analysis: Quantification of nucleated cells was approximated via reference gene primer amplification. Some clones are missing from TCRdb's copy, which holds only in-frame ones; the method was immunoSEQ multiplex PCR. That table is the source of V, J and clone size, and D and trimming were worked out from the DNA. The repertoire holds about 52,000 clones, with approximately 82% as singletons. The receptor was derived from a man in his 70s with active COVID-19. The specimen sequenced was peripheral blood. J is TRBJ1-2 and V is TRBV6-5, with D possibly being TRBD1 (5 bases). CDR3 bases: TGTGCCAGCAACCCCCAGGGAGGGAAATATGGCTACACCTTC. This encodes CASNPQGGKYGYTF.